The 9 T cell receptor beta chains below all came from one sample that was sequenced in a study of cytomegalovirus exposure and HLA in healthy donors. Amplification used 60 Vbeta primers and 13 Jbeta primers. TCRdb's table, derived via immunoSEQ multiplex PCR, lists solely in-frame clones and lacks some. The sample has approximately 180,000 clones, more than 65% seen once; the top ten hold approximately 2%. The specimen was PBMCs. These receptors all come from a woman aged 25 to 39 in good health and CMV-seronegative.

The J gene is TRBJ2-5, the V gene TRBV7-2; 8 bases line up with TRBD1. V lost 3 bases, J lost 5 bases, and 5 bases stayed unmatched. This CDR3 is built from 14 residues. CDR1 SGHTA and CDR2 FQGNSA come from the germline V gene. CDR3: CASSFQGAGETQYF. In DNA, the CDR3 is TGTGCCAGCAGCTTCCAGGGGGCGGGGGAGACCCAGTACTTC.

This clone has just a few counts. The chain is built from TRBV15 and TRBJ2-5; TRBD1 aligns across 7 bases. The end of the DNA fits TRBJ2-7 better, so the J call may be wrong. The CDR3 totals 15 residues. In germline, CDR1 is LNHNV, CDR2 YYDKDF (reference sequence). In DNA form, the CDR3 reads TGTGCCACCCGGGAAAAGGGACAGAGCTCCTACGAGCAGTACTTC. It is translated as CATREKGQSSYEQYF.

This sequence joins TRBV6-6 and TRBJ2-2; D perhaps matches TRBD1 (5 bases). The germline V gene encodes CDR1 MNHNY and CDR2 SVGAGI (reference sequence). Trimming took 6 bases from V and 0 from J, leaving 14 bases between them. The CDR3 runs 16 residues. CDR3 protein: CASRSFRVTNTGELFF. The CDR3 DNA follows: TGTGCCAGCAGAAGTTTCAGGGTCACGAACACCGGGGAGCTGTTTTTT.

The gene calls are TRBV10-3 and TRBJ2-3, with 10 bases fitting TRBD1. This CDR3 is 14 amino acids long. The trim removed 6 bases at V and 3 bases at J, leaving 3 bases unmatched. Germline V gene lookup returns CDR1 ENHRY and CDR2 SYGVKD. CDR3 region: CAIRGTGDTDTQYF. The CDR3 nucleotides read TGTGCCATCAGGGGGACAGGGGATACAGATACGCAGTATTTT.

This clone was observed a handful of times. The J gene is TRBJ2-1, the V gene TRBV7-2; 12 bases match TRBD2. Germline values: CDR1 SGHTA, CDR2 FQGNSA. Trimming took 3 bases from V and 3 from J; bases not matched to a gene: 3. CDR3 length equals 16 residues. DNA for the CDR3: TGTGCCAGCAGCTTTAAGACTAGCGGGAGCTACAATGAGCAGTTCTTC. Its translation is CASSFKTSGSYNEQFF.

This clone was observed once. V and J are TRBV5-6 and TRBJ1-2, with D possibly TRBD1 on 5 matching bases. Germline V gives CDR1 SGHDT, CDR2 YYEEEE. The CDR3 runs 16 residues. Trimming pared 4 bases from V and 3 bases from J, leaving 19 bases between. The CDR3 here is CASSGRGQGEYYGYTF. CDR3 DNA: TGTGCCAGCAGCGGGAGGGGCCAGGGCGAATACTATGGCTACACCTTC.

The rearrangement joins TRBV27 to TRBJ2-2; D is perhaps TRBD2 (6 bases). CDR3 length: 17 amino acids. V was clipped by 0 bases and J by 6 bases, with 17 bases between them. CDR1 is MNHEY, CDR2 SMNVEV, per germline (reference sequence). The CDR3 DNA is TGTGCCAGCAGTTTATCCCGGGGGAAATTGTGGGCCGGGGAGCTGTTTTTT. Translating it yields CASSLSRGKLWAGELFF.

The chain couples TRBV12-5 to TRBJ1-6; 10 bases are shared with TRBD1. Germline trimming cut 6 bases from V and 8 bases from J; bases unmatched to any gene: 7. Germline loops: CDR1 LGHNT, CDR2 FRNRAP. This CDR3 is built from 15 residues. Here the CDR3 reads CASGRTGTGDSPLHF. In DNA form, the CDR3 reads TGTGCTAGTGGCCGGACCGGGACAGGGGATTCACCCCTCCACTTT.

The CDR3 DNA reads as TGTGCCAGCAGCTTAACGGAGGACACTGAAGCTTTCTTT. This gives the protein CASSLTEDTEAFF. This chain connects TRBV7-3 to TRBJ1-1, with unresolved D. Trimming shortened V by 0 bases and J by 3 bases, and 5 bases separated the two germline ends. The CDR3 totals 13 residues. The V gene's germline CDR1 is SGHTA and CDR2 FQGTGA.